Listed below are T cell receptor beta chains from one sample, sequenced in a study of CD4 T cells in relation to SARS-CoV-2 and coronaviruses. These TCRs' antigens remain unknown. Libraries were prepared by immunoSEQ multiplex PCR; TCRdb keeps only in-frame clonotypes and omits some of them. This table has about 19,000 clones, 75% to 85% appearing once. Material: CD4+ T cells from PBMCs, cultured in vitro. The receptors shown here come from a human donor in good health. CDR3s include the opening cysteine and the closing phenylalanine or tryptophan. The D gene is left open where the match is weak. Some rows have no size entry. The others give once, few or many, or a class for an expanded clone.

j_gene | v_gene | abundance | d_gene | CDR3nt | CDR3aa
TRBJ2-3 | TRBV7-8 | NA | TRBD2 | TGTGCCAGCAGCTTCGTCGCGGGAGGGGGCGGAGATACGCAGTATTTT | CASSFVAGGGGDTQYF
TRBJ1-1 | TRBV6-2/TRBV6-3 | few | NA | TGTGCCAGCAGCGACCCCCCTTCACCGAGAGGTTTCTTT | CASSDPPSPRGFF
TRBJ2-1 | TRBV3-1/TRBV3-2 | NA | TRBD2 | TGTGCCAGCAGCCAAGGTCTCGGGGGGGCCTACAATGAGCAGTTCTTC | CASSQGLGGAYNEQFF
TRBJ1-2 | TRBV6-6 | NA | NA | TGTGCCAGCAGTTACTCGATTCTGGGGTATTATGGCTACACCTTC | CASSYSILGYYGYTF
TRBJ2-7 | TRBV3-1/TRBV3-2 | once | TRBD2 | TGTGCCAGCAGCGGGCGGACTAGCGGGACCGAGCAGTACTTC | CASSGRTSGTEQYF
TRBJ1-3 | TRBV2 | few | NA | TGTGCCAGCACTCGAGGGGACATTGGAAACACCATATATTTT | CASTRGDIGNTIYF
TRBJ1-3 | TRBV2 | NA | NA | TGTGCCAGCAGCGTGCTTACGGGAAGGCACACCATATATTTT | CASSVLTGRHTIYF
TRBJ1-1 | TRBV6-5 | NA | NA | TGTGCCAGCAATCTGGATCTGAACACTGAAGCTTTCTTT | CASNLDLNTEAFF
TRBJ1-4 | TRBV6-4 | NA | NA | TGTGCCAGCAGTCCGGGACACCAGAATGAAAAACTGTTTTTT | CASSPGHQNEKLFF
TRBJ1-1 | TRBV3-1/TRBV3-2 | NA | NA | TGTGCCAGCAGCCAAAGAGCGACAGTGGGGGTCTTGAACACTGAAGCTTTCTTT | CASSQRATVGVLNTEAFF
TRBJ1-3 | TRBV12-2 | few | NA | TGTGCAATTTTGGGGACAGGGACGAGTGGAAACACCATATATTTT | CAILGTGTSGNTIYF
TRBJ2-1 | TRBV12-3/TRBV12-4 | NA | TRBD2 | TGTGCCAGCAGTGGGACTAGCCAGAATGAGCAGTTCTTC | CASSGTSQNEQFF
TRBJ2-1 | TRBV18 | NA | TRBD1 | TGTGCCAGCTCACCAGCGACAGGGTACAATGAGCAGTTCTTC | CASSPATGYNEQFF
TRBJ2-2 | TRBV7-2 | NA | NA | TGTGCCAGCAGCCCCGGATGGGGGGAGCTGTTTTTT | CASSPGWGELFF
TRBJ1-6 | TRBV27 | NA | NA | TGTGCCAGCAGATCCACGGGAAGGGGGGGATCACCCCTCCACTTT | CASRSTGRGGSPLHF
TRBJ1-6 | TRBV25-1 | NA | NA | TGTGCCAGCACCTGGATTTCACCCCTCCACTTT | CASTWISPLHF
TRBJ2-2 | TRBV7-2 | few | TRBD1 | TGTGCCAGCAGCTTGGACAGGGCCACCGGGGAGCTGTTTTTT | CASSLDRATGELFF
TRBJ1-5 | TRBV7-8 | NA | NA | TGTGCCAGCAGCTTAGGGAGGGGGGGCAATCAGCCCCAGCATTTT | CASSLGRGGNQPQHF
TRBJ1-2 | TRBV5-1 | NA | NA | TGCGCCAGCAGCTCGGGGGGGGCACGCTATGGCTACACCTTC | CASSSGGARYGYTF
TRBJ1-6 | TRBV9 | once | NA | TGTGCCAGCAGCGTAGGAGGCAGTCCCTATAATTCACCCCTCCACTTT | CASSVGGSPYNSPLHF
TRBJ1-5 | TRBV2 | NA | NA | TGTGCCAGCAGTGGGGAGTCTCTGGGGCATCAGCCCCAGCATTTT | CASSGESLGHQPQHF
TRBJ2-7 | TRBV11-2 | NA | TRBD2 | TGTGCCAGCACTCCGGGACTAGCTATCGGGCAGTACTTC | CASTPGLAIGQYF
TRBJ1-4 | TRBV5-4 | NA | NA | TGTGCCAGCAGCTTGGCGGCAGGGCAAACTAATGAAAAACTGTTTTTT | CASSLAAGQTNEKLFF
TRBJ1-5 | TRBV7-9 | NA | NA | TGTGCCAGCAGCCCCGGAGACAGTCTCAATCAGCCCCAGCATTTT | CASSPGDSLNQPQHF
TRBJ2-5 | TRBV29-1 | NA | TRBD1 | TGCAGCGGGGGAAGACAGGGAAAAGAGACCCAGTACTTC | CSGGRQGKETQYF
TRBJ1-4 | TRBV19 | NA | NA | TGTGCCAGTAGTATAGGAGGGAGAGAAAAACTGTTTTTT | CASSIGGREKLFF
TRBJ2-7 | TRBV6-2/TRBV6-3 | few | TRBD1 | TGTGCCAGCAGCCCACAGGGGCTAACCTACGAGCAGTACTTC | CASSPQGLTYEQYF
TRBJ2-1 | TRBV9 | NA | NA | TGTGCCAGCAGCGTAGACACGAGCTCCTACAATGAGCAGTTCTTC | CASSVDTSSYNEQFF
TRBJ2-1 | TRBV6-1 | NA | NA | TGTGCCAGCAGTGAAACTAGCCTGATTACGATGGAGCAGTTCTTC | CASSETSLITMEQFF
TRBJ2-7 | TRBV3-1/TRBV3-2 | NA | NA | TGTGCCAGCAGCCAAGGCCTGCCCGGGACACCTAGGGACGAGCAGTACTTC | CASSQGLPGTPRDEQYF
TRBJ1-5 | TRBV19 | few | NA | TGTGCCAGTAGTATCGCCCTTAATCAGCCCCAGCATTTT | CASSIALNQPQHF
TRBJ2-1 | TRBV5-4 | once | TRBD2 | TGTGCCAGCAGCGGGCGGACTAGCGGGTCCTACAATGAGCAGTTCTTC | CASSGRTSGSYNEQFF
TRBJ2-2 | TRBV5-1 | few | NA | TGCGCCAGCAGCTTGGAGGGGACCGTCACCGGGGAGCTGTTTTTT | CASSLEGTVTGELFF
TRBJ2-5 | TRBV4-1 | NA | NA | TGCGCCAGCAGCCAAGTCCTAGGGCCCCAAGAGACCCAGTACTTC | CASSQVLGPQETQYF
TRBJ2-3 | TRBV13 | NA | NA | TGTGCCAGCAGCTTAGCCTATCCCGTCGATACGCAGTATTTT | CASSLAYPVDTQYF
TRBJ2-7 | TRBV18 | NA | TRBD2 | TGTGCCAGCTCATCTAGCGGGACGGATGAGCAGTACTTC | CASSSSGTDEQYF
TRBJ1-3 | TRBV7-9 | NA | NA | TGTGCCAGCAACCAGGGCCCTGGAAACACCATATATTTT | CASNQGPGNTIYF
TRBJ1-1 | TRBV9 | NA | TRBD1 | TGTGCCAGCAGCGTAGGCCAGGGGGCGAAAACTGAAGCTTTCTTT | CASSVGQGAKTEAFF
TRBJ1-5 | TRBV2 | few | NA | TGTGCCAGCAGGGAACAGGGCAACAATCAGCCCCAGCATTTT | CASREQGNNQPQHF
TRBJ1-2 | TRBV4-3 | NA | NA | TGCGCCAGCAGCCAAGGCAGAGGCTTCTATGGCTACACCTTC | CASSQGRGFYGYTF
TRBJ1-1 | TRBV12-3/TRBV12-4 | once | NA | TGTGCCAGCAGACTGCTCCCGAACACTGAAGCTTTCTTT | CASRLLPNTEAFF
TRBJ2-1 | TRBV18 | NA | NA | TGTGCCAGCTCACCATTCGGCCTCTCAAGCTCCTACAATGAGCAGTTCTTC | CASSPFGLSSSYNEQFF